This T cell receptor (beta chain) was recovered during a study of blood T cell repertoires in COVID-19. Study context: Whether acute or convalescent, the COVID-19 samples came from the United States, Italy and Spain. T cells, B-cell-depleted T cells, or PBMCs supplied cDNA or gDNA.

V was pared by 0 bases and J by 0 bases, with 8 bases between. The CDR3 is 15 amino acids. CDR1 and CDR2 (germline): LGHNA, YSLEER. This clone has a single count. Seattle's cohort entered during active infection and was followed longitudinally. Authors' analysis steps: The authors estimated nucleated cell counts from reference gene primer amplification. Produced via immunoSEQ multiplex PCR; TCRdb's table is partial and in-frame only. That table is the source of V, J and clone size, and D and trimming were worked out from the DNA. The profile shows hundreds of thousands of clones, roughly four fifths of them singletons.

The sequence was collected from a woman of 80 years or more with COVID-19, enrolled during active disease. The sequenced material came from peripheral blood. V is TRBV4-3 and J is TRBJ1-1, with D perhaps TRBD1 (6 bases). CDR3 in amino acids: CASSQEGGMNTEAFF. The CDR3 nucleotides are TGCGCCAGCAGCCAAGAAGGGGGAATGAACACTGAAGCTTTCTTT.